A single sample gave rise to the 3 T cell receptor beta chains below, sequenced in a study of vaccination effects on CD4 cells after COVID-19. CD4+ T cells specific for antigen were expanded with viral peptide pools by the ViraFEST assay before sequencing. After less than 11 days in culture, the CD4+ T cells were isolated. Two doses of BNT162b2 or mRNA-1273 vaccine were administered to participants. Produced via immunoSEQ multiplex PCR; TCRdb's table is partial and in-frame only. The table shows some 20,000 clones, with approximately 79% occurring only once. These receptors lack a known antigen. The material sequenced was CD4+ T cells from PBMCs cultured with HCoV-229E spike peptides, taken after COVID-19 vaccination. The receptors were gathered from a human donor who received a COVID-19 vaccine.

Remarks on this clone: Mismatch with germline at one junction end may stem from a read error. The genes are TRBV9 and TRBJ2-1, with D hard to call. The CDR3 is made up of 12 amino acids. Germline V CDR1 and CDR2: SGDLS, YYNGEE. CDR3 in DNA: TGTGCCAGCAGCGTAGCCTATAATGAGCAGTTCTTC. This translates into CASSVAYNEQFF.

This clone was observed a few times. The chain has TRBV7-9 and TRBJ1-2; D gene uncertain. Trimming stripped 1 base from V and 8 bases from J, with 14 bases between. The germline V gene encodes CDR1 SEHNR and CDR2 FQNEAQ (reference sequence). The CDR3 contains 14 residues. The chain's CDR3 is CASSLGEAERGYTF. Written as DNA, the CDR3 is TGTGCCAGCAGCTTAGGGGAGGCCGAAAGGGGCTACACCTTC.

The V call is TRBV6-1, the J call TRBJ1-5; TRBD1 is a possible D gene (6 bases). From germline, CDR1 is MNHNS and CDR2 SASEGT. This CDR3 comprises 15 residues. Trimming removed 3 bases from V and 4 bases from J, with 13 bases in between. The CDR3 DNA is TGTGCCAGCAGTGAGCAGGGGTTGAGTAATCAGCCCCAGCATTTT. As protein: CASSEQGLSNQPQHF.